This record concerns one TCR beta chain sequence. Its specificity is not known. V gave up 0 bases and J gave up 8 bases; unmatched junction bases: 8. This CDR3 has 15 residues. The germline V gene encodes CDR1 MGHRA and CDR2 YSYEKL. The sample belongs to a study of T cells after yellow fever vaccination. Broader study findings: The study noted that FACS-sorted repertoires could contain abundant clonotypes contaminating from the bulk population. The booster saw the reappearance of most primary-vaccination clones (nearly 98% CD4, 88% CD8). Of the clonotypes, a small share occurred in both CD4 and CD8 compartments.

5'RACE template switching produced TCR cDNA carrying a universal primer site and UMIs. In TCRdb, the 5' RACE reads were re-called with MiXCR into one record per CDR3 protein. The sample has around 250,000 distinct CDR3 sequences, 5.2% seen once; the top ten hold roughly 3.5%. The chain employs TRBV4-1 and TRBJ1-2; 8 bases are shared with TRBD1. The TCR sequence derives from a young man who received the YFV17D yellow fever vaccine. Here the sequenced sample was CD4+ T cells sorted from PBMCs, taken on the day of the yellow fever booster vaccination. The CDR3 bases are TGCGCCAGCAGCCAAGATCGAGGGACAGGCTACGGCTACACCTTC. This gives the protein CASSQDRGTGYGYTF.